What follows are 29 T cell receptor beta chains derived from one specimen sequenced in a study of blood T cell repertoires in COVID-19. Measured with immunoSEQ multiplex PCR; TCRdb has only the in-frame clones, and not every one. The sample has around 200,000 clones; under 85% are singletons. Sequencing used peripheral blood. The source of these receptors is a human donor in a cohort sampled during active COVID-19.

The chain couples TRBV11-2 to TRBJ2-7; tentatively, D is TRBD1 (6 bases). This CDR3 spans 15 amino acids. Trimming left V 5 bases short and J 4 bases short, with 18 bases between. CDR1 and CDR2 (germline): SGHAT, FQNNGV. The CDR3 nucleotides read TGTGCCAGCAGCCGGCTACAACAGGGTCCGTACGAGCAGTACTTC. Translation: CASSRLQQGPYEQYF.

The V call is TRBV4-2, the J call TRBJ1-1; 9 nucleotides match TRBD1. This CDR3 is built from 16 residues. After removal of 1 base from V and 4 bases from J, the junction contained 7 bases not matched to a gene. The germline gives CDR1 LGHNA, CDR2 YNFKEQ. CDR3 residues: CASSQARDRVSTEAFF. The CDR3 region has the DNA TGTGCCAGCAGCCAAGCCCGGGACAGGGTCTCCACTGAAGCTTTCTTT.

This chain uses TRBV10-1 with TRBJ2-7; a weak D match, TRBD2 (6 bases). The germline gives CDR1 WNHNN, CDR2 SYGVQD (reference sequence). CDR3 length equals 14 residues. V dropped 5 bases and J dropped 3 bases, with 14 bases sitting between them. The CDR3 spells CASSSRERFYEQYF. In nucleotides, the CDR3 is TGCGCCAGCAGTTCTCGGGAGAGGTTCTACGAGCAGTACTTC.

The rearrangement links TRBV18 to TRBJ1-2; D is unclear. The CDR3 spans 11 residues. Between the trimmed V and J ends, which lost 5 bases and 10 bases, there was a span of 11 bases. Germline V gene sequence: CDR1 KGHSH, CDR2 LQKENI. The CDR3 here is CASSFREVYTF. In nucleotides, the CDR3 is TGTGCCAGCTCATTCCGGGAGGTCTACACCTTC.

The V call is TRBV2, the J call TRBJ1-5, with TRBD1 matching over 11 bases. J was trimmed by 0 bases and V by 8 bases; bases with no gene match: 15. Germline-derived CDR1 and CDR2 are SNHLY and FYNNEI. The CDR3 loop spans 19 amino acids. The CDR3 loop reads CASERWDRGSIYSNQPQHF. The CDR3 DNA sequence: TGTGCCAGCGAGAGGTGGGACAGGGGGAGCATTTATAGCAATCAGCCCCAGCATTTT.

This clone was seen only once. J is TRBJ1-1 and V is TRBV21-1. TRBV21-1 corresponds to a pseudogene. The CDR3 has 11 residues. This chain's CDR3 is CASSKETLAFF. The DNA for the CDR3 is TGTGCCAGCAGCAAAGAAACTCTAGCTTTCTTT.

The gene calls are TRBV9 and TRBJ2-4; perhaps TRBD1 as D (6 bases). Trimming shortened V by 0 bases and J by 1 base, and 11 bases separated the two germline ends. This CDR3 has 16 residues. The germline V gene has CDR1 SGDLS and CDR2 YYNGEE. The CDR3: CASSVGGGLAKNIQYF. The CDR3 DNA is TGTGCCAGCAGCGTAGGTGGGGGCTTGGCCAAAAACATTCAGTACTTC.

The rearrangement joins TRBV9 to TRBJ1-1, with D unresolved. Looked up from germline, CDR1 is SGDLS and CDR2 is YYNGEE. The CDR3 loop spans 16 amino acids. V lost 3 bases to trimming and J lost 0 bases, with 15 bases between them. CDR3 coding DNA: TGTGCCAGCAGCGCATCACCCAGCGTCCTGAACACTGAAGCTTTCTTT. This codes for CASSASPSVLNTEAFF.

The count of this clone is one. This chain links TRBV6-2 or TRBV6-3 with TRBJ2-7, with TRBD2 as a possible D gene (5 bases). The CDR3 extends over 13 amino acids. Trimming stripped 2 bases from V and 5 bases from J, with 10 bases between. Germline values: CDR1 MNHEY, CDR2 SVGEGT. The CDR3 loop reads CASSYERVNEQYF. The CDR3 DNA sequence: TGTGCCAGCAGTTACGAGAGGGTCAACGAGCAGTACTTC.

The chain joins TRBV11-3 to TRBJ2-7, with D perhaps matching TRBD2 (6 bases). The CDR3 has 14 amino acids. In germline, CDR1 is SGHNT, CDR2 YENEEA. Trimming removed 8 bases at V and 0 bases at J, with 14 bases between. The CDR3 here is CASARAGNSYEQYF. CDR3 in DNA: TGTGCCAGCGCCCGCGCGGGAAACTCCTACGAGCAGTACTTC.

The chain is built from TRBV7-9 and TRBJ2-5, with D tentatively TRBD1 (6 bases). CDR1 SEHNR and CDR2 FQNEAQ come from the germline V gene (reference sequence). Trimming took 5 bases from V and 2 from J, leaving 9 bases between them. This CDR3 spans 13 amino acids. The chain's CDR3 is CASSVRGQETQYF. In DNA form, the CDR3 reads TGTGCCAGCAGCGTTAGGGGGCAAGAGACCCAGTACTTC.

This chain connects TRBV12-3 or TRBV12-4 to TRBJ1-2, with D perhaps matching TRBD1 (6 bases). The V gene lost 2 bases and the J gene lost 4 bases, with 8 bases spanning the gap. The CDR3 is 13 residues long. CDR3 DNA: TGTGCCAGCAGTTTAACCAGGGGCTATGGCTACACCTTC. Protein product: CASSLTRGYGYTF.

This chain joins TRBV5-1 and TRBJ1-5; a possible D gene is TRBD1 (6 bases). The CDR3 contains 17 residues. The V end was cut by 3 bases, the J end by 2 bases, with 18 bases between. Germline assignment: CDR1 SGHRS and CDR2 YFSETQ. Written as DNA, the CDR3 is TGCGCCAGCAGCTCGAGGACTGACAGGTACCGCAATCAGCCCCAGCATTTT. Its protein is CASSSRTDRYRNQPQHF.

The gene calls are TRBV6-1 and TRBJ1-4, with TRBD1 identical over 8 bases. The CDR3 has 16 residues. Germline trimming cut 4 bases from V and 8 bases from J; bases unmatched to any gene: 12. Germline V gene data show CDR1 as MNHNS and CDR2 as SASEGT. In DNA, the CDR3 is TGTGCCAGCAGTGGGCAAAGGGACAGGCTCATAGAAAAACTGTTTTTT. It specifies CASSGQRDRLIEKLFF.

CDR3 coding DNA: TGCGCCAGCAAGGTGGAGGCAAATTCACCCCTCCACTTT. It specifies CASKVEANSPLHF. V gene TRBV5-1 combines with J gene TRBJ1-6, with D unclear. CDR1 is SGHRS, CDR2 YFSETQ, per germline. The CDR3 is made up of 13 amino acids. Trimming took off 6 bases at V and 7 bases at J, with 11 bases between the two ends.

The rearrangement uses TRBV6-5 and TRBJ2-3; perhaps TRBD2 as D (6 bases). Per germline, CDR1 MNHEY and CDR2 SVGAGI. CDR3 length: 15 amino acids. V gave up 6 bases and J gave up 0 bases, with 13 bases separating them. CDR3 amino acids: CASSPPGLSTDTQYF. The CDR3 DNA reads TGTGCCAGCAGCCCACCGGGACTGAGCACAGATACGCAGTATTTT.

The J gene is TRBJ1-4, the V gene TRBV7-9, with 8 bases identical to TRBD1. Germline CDR1 SEHNR, CDR2 FQNEAQ (reference sequence). CDR3 size: 14 residues. V trimming: 4 bases; J trimming: 5 bases; junction bases outside the gene matches: 3. CDR3 bases: TGTGCCAGCAGCTCCCGGACAGGGAATGAAAAACTGTTTTTT. This gives the protein CASSSRTGNEKLFF.

The V and J genes are TRBV5-4 and TRBJ2-1, with 9 bases aligning to TRBD2. From germline, CDR1 is SGHNT and CDR2 YYREEE (reference sequence). V gave up 5 bases and J gave up 7 bases; unmatched junction bases: 10. This CDR3 comprises 15 residues. The CDR3, as DNA: TGTGCCAGCAGGCCGGGGGCGGGGGGGCTTAATGAGCAGTTCTTC. This codes for CASRPGAGGLNEQFF.

The chain is built from TRBV6-1 and TRBJ1-5, with D perhaps matching TRBD1 (5 bases). This CDR3 region has 15 residues. Germline V gene sequence: CDR1 MNHNS, CDR2 SASEGT. V lost 1 base, J lost 6 bases, and 13 bases lay in between. The CDR3 region has the DNA TGTGCCAGCAGTGAAGGACGCCACCAGGGTCAGCCCCAGCATTTT. This encodes CASSEGRHQGQPQHF.

This clone was observed a handful of times. The CDR3 region has the DNA TGTGCCAGTATTTTGGACAGAGCGAACACTGAAGCTTTCTTT. This translates into CASILDRANTEAFF. The chain joins TRBV19 to TRBJ1-1; the D gene is possibly TRBD1 (6 bases). Trimming pared 7 bases from V and 1 base from J, leaving 13 bases between. The CDR3 runs 14 residues. Germline loops: CDR1 LNHDA, CDR2 SQIVND (reference sequence).

The chain combines TRBV19 with TRBJ2-7; no firm D call. CDR3 length: 12 residues. Trimming stripped 5 bases from V and 0 bases from J, with 5 bases between. CDR1 and CDR2 (germline): LNHDA, SQIVND (reference sequence). The CDR3 region has the DNA TGTGCCAGTAGTTCCAGCTCCTACGAGCAGTACTTC. As protein: CASSSSSYEQYF.

The chain couples TRBV7-2 to TRBJ1-5; 11 nucleotides line up with TRBD1. This CDR3 is 15 amino acids long. CDR1 SGHTA and CDR2 FQGNSA come from the germline V gene. Trimming took 1 base from V and 6 from J; bases not matched to a gene: 2. The CDR3 spells CASSLVGQGVQPQHF. The DNA for the CDR3 is TGTGCCAGCAGCTTAGTGGGACAGGGGGTTCAGCCCCAGCATTTT.

This chain connects TRBV5-4 to TRBJ1-1; possible D gene TRBD1, 6 bases. Germline values: CDR1 SGHNT, CDR2 YYREEE (reference sequence). Trimming cost V 2 bases and J 5 bases, with 10 bases left between them. The CDR3 length is 13 residues. The DNA of the CDR3 is TGTGCCAGCAGCTTAGGGGGAAGTACTGAAGCTTTCTTT. The encoded protein is CASSLGGSTEAFF.

This clone was detected a few times. The chain has TRBV7-8 and TRBJ2-7, with TRBD1 matching over 9 bases. The germline V gene has CDR1 SGHVS and CDR2 FQNEAQ. This CDR3 spans 15 amino acids. Trimming cost V 2 bases and J 5 bases; bases outside gene matches: 7. Here the CDR3 reads CASSLPSGTGNEQYF. The DNA of the CDR3 is TGTGCCAGCAGCTTACCCTCCGGGACAGGGAACGAGCAGTACTTC.

The chain couples TRBV2 to TRBJ2-7; no clear D gene. With 8 bases removed from V and 6 bases from J, the gap between germline ends came to 23 bases. This CDR3 is 15 amino acids long. CDR1 and CDR2 from the germline V gene are SNHLY and FYNNEI. In DNA form, the CDR3 reads TGTGCCAGCTACCGGCGGAAAGAAGATCCCGCCGAGCAGTACTTC. Translating gives CASYRRKEDPAEQYF.

This chain links TRBV5-4 with TRBJ2-3; D gene uncertain. V lost 0 bases, J lost 2 bases, and 7 bases lay in between. The CDR3 contains 14 residues. The germline gives CDR1 SGHNT, CDR2 YYREEE (reference sequence). CDR3 region: CASSLDSSTDTQYF. CDR3 in DNA: TGTGCCAGCAGCTTGGACAGTTCCACAGATACGCAGTATTTT.

The gene calls are TRBV5-6 and TRBJ2-7; the match to TRBD2 covers 7 bases. This CDR3 is 13 amino acids long. The germline gives CDR1 SGHDT, CDR2 YYEEEE. The junction had 7 bases not matched to a gene; V was cut back by 4 bases and J by 6 bases. In DNA, the CDR3 is TGTGCCAGCAGCCTGGGGGAGGGGTCCGAGCAGTACTTC. Translating it yields CASSLGEGSEQYF.

The chain is built from TRBV7-9 and TRBJ1-4, with 8 bases fitting TRBD1. CDR3 length: 15 residues. V shed 7 bases and J 8 bases; nucleotides not matched to a gene: 12. Germline lookup yields CDR1 SEHNR and CDR2 FQNEAQ (reference sequence). The CDR3 DNA is TGTGCCAGCACCTTTCCCGGGACAGGAGGGGAAAAACTGTTTTTT. This translates into CASTFPGTGGEKLFF. Full variable domain (remainder filled in from reference TRBV7-9 and TRBJ1-4): DTGVSQNPRHKITKRGQNVTFRCDPISEHNRLYWYRQTLGQGPEFLTYFQNEAQLEKSRLLSDRFSAERPKGSFSTLEIQRTEQGDSAMYLCASTFPGTGGEKLFFGSGTQLSVL.

This chain uses TRBV6-5 with TRBJ2-3; TRBD1 matches at 7 bases. CDR1 is MNHEY and CDR2 is SVGAGI in the germline V gene. This CDR3 comprises 15 residues. Losses at the gene ends were 6 bases for V and 2 bases for J; bases not matched to a gene: 8. CDR3 sequence reads: CASSLREGATDTQYF. The CDR3 region has the DNA TGTGCCAGCAGCCTAAGAGAGGGGGCCACAGATACGCAGTATTTT.